These 24 T cell receptor beta chains originate from one sample sequenced in a study of shared clonotypes between healthy human individuals. Sequencing was performed with immunoSEQ multiplex PCR; in TCRdb, only in-frame clones are kept and a portion is missing. The sample has about 2.4 million clones, around 94% seen once; the top ten hold roughly 0.13%. Sequenced input: naive CD4+ T cells sorted from blood. Subset in this sample: CD45RA+ positively selected. These receptors all stem from a man aged 18 to 29 in good health.

Comment on this clone: Distinct nucleotide sequences in the sample also encode this CDR3. The chain employs TRBV18 and TRBJ2-2; a possible D gene is TRBD2 (5 bases). Germline CDR1 KGHSH, CDR2 LQKENI. This CDR3 has 15 amino acids. The ends were cut back, 3 bases at V and 1 base at J, with 9 bases in the middle. For the CDR3, the DNA is TGTGCCAGCTCACCTCTGGCGGGGAACACCGGGGAGCTGTTTTTT. Its translation: CASSPLAGNTGELFF.

The chain joins TRBV2 to TRBJ2-7; D unresolved. CDR1 and CDR2 from the germline V gene are SNHLY and FYNNEI. V lost 4 bases to trimming and J lost 3 bases, with 7 bases between them. The CDR3 length is 12 residues. The CDR3 DNA is TGTGCCAGCAGTGCAAGCGTCTACGAGCAGTACTTC. Encoded protein: CASSASVYEQYF.

The rearrangement joins TRBV6-5 to TRBJ2-7; D unclear. The CDR3 spans 14 residues. Trimming cost V 6 bases and J 2 bases, with 14 bases left between them. CDR1 and CDR2 from the germline V gene are MNHEY and SVGAGI. CDR3 residues: CASRSDFLPYEQYF. The CDR3 DNA is TGTGCCAGCAGGTCCGACTTTCTCCCCTACGAGCAGTACTTC.

The V gene is TRBV4-1, the J gene TRBJ2-1, with 12 bases aligning to TRBD2. V lost 0 bases to trimming and J lost 10 bases; unmatched junction nucleotides: 13. CDR3 length equals 18 residues. Germline CDR1 and CDR2: MGHRA and YSYEKL. The DNA for the CDR3 is TGCGCCAGCAGCCAAGATCTAGCCCGGACTAGCGGGACAAGGGAGCAGTTCTTC. It yields the protein CASSQDLARTSGTREQFF.

The V gene is TRBV7-2, the J gene TRBJ1-1; D remains ambiguous. The CDR3 spans 16 residues. Germline CDR1 and CDR2: SGHTA and FQGNSA. V was shortened by 1 base and J by 2 bases, with 14 bases between the two germline ends. This chain's CDR3 is CASSLVWAWPNTEAFF. The CDR3 region has the DNA TGTGCCAGCAGCTTAGTTTGGGCCTGGCCTAACACTGAAGCTTTCTTT.

The chain joins TRBV19 to TRBJ1-2; D is uncertain. The CDR3 runs 13 residues. CDR1 and CDR2 (germline): LNHDA, SQIVND (reference sequence). V lost 7 bases, J lost 7 bases, and 16 bases lay in between. The CDR3 spells CASTARRAAGYTF. Written as DNA, the CDR3 is TGTGCCAGTACCGCGCGGAGGGCGGCTGGCTACACCTTC.

This sequence joins TRBV19 and TRBJ2-1; D is unresolved. Germline V CDR1 and CDR2: LNHDA, SQIVND (reference sequence). The CDR3 covers 13 residues. V dropped 6 bases and J dropped 6 bases, with 12 bases sitting between them. The CDR3 DNA reads TGTGCCAGTAGGCGAGTAGCCACCAATGAGCAGTTCTTC. The encoded protein is CASRRVATNEQFF.

J is TRBJ2-1 and V is TRBV19; tentative D call: TRBD2 (6 bases). CDR1 is LNHDA and CDR2 is SQIVND in the germline V gene (reference sequence). Between the trimmed V and J ends, which lost 7 bases and 3 bases, there was a span of 22 bases. The CDR3 length is 17 residues. The CDR3 spells CASTLGTGGIGYNEQFF. The DNA of the CDR3 is TGTGCCAGTACCCTAGGAACCGGCGGGATTGGCTACAATGAGCAGTTCTTC.

This rearrangement joins TRBV5-1 to TRBJ2-2; TRBD2 aligns across 11 bases. The V segment lost 4 bases and the J segment 7 bases; nucleotides outside the gene matches: 6. Germline V gives CDR1 SGHRS, CDR2 YFSETQ. The CDR3 consists of 15 residues. The DNA for the CDR3 is TGCGCCAGCAGCCCTCTAGCGGGGGGTCTCGGGGAGCTGTTTTTT. It yields the protein CASSPLAGGLGELFF.

This clone has a handful of counts. V and J are TRBV18 and TRBJ2-6; a possible D gene is TRBD2 (7 bases). The CDR3 extends over 19 amino acids. CDR1 and CDR2 (germline): KGHSH, LQKENI. With 0 bases removed from V and 0 bases from J, the gap between germline ends came to 15 bases. This CDR3 is CASSPPRGRGSSGANVLTF. CDR3 in DNA: TGTGCCAGCTCACCACCCCGGGGGCGGGGGAGCTCTGGGGCCAACGTCCTGACTTTC.

The chain recombines TRBV7-2 with TRBJ2-1; TRBD2 matches at 8 bases. V trimming: 3 bases; J trimming: 5 bases; junction bases outside the gene matches: 6. From germline, CDR1 is SGHTA and CDR2 FQGNSA. The CDR3 loop spans 15 amino acids. In nucleotides, the CDR3 is TGTGCCAGCAGCTTCCCGGGAGGGCCAAACAATGAGCAGTTCTTC. It encodes CASSFPGGPNNEQFF.

The chain links TRBV18 to TRBJ1-4; a possible D gene is TRBD1 (5 bases). Germline V lookup: CDR1 KGHSH, CDR2 LQKENI. This CDR3 is 14 amino acids long. The V end lost 5 bases, the J end lost 0 bases, and 7 bases lay between the germline ends. The CDR3 protein is CASSTTATNEKLFF. In DNA form, the CDR3 reads TGTGCCAGCTCAACGACAGCAACTAATGAAAAACTGTTTTTT.

This clone was observed a single time. The identical CDR3 is also encoded by other nucleotide sequences in the sample. CDR3 sequence: CASSPKTGSNEKLFF. Here the CDR3 DNA reads TGTGCCAGCTCGCCAAAGACAGGGAGTAATGAAAAACTGTTTTTT. J is TRBJ1-4 and V is TRBV18, with 7 bases lining up with TRBD1. The ends lost 6 bases at V and 4 bases at J; junction bases unmatched: 8. Looked up from germline, CDR1 is KGHSH and CDR2 is LQKENI. This CDR3 has 15 amino acids.

The rearrangement links TRBV7-3 to TRBJ2-7; D is ambiguous. Germline CDR1 and CDR2: SGHTA and FQGTGA. The CDR3 totals 13 residues. With 4 bases removed from V and 6 bases from J, the gap between germline ends came to 13 bases. The CDR3 DNA is TGTGCCAGCAGCTCCGTCCCGGACGGCGAGCAGTACTTC. It specifies CASSSVPDGEQYF.

J is TRBJ2-7 and V is TRBV5-1; the D gene is possibly TRBD1 (6 bases). CDR1 SGHRS and CDR2 YFSETQ come from the germline V gene. CDR3 length: 14 amino acids. V lost 4 bases to trimming and J lost 9 bases, with 20 bases between them. The CDR3 loop reads CASSPGGREYGQYF. The CDR3 DNA sequence: TGCGCCAGCAGCCCTGGGGGCAGGGAATATGGGCAGTACTTC. The variable domain in full, with the rest retrieved from reference TRBV5-1 and TRBJ2-7, is KAGVTQTPRYLIKTRGQQVTLSCSPISGHRSVSWYQQTPGQGLQFLFEYFSETQRNKGNFPGRFSGRQFSNSRSEMNVSTLELGDSALYLCASSPGGREYGQYFGPGTRLTVT.

This sequence joins TRBV15 and TRBJ2-1; 9 bases agree with TRBD2. Losses at the gene ends were 9 bases for V and 6 bases for J; bases not matched to a gene: 12. CDR1 and CDR2 from the germline V gene are LNHNV and YYDKDF (reference sequence). The CDR3 spans 15 residues. The DNA for the CDR3 is TGTGCCACTCGGAAGGGGACTAGCTATGCCAATGAGCAGTTCTTC. This encodes CATRKGTSYANEQFF.

This clone was found once. This chain uses TRBV2 with TRBJ2-3; D remains unclear. CDR1 is SNHLY and CDR2 is FYNNEI in the germline V gene. The V gene lost 3 bases and the J gene lost 1 base, with 8 bases spanning the gap. CDR3 length: 14 amino acids. The CDR3 spells CASSDGWRTDTQYF. The CDR3 DNA is TGTGCCAGCAGTGACGGTTGGCGCACAGATACGCAGTATTTT.

The genes are TRBV28 and TRBJ1-2; D gene ambiguous. This CDR3 spans 12 amino acids. CDR1 is MDHEN, CDR2 SYDVKM, per germline. V lost 6 bases, J lost 7 bases, and 12 bases lay in between. Written as DNA, the CDR3 is TGTGCCAGCAGACCCCCGGGTACTGGCTACACCTTC. The encoded protein is CASRPPGTGYTF.

The CDR3 nucleotides read TGTGCCAGCAGCGTAGTGGACAGGGAGGTCAACGGGGAGCTGTTTTTT. This encodes CASSVVDREVNGELFF. The chain has TRBV9 and TRBJ2-2; 8 bases align to TRBD1. Trimming took 0 bases from V and 7 from J; bases not matched to a gene: 8. CDR3 length equals 16 residues. Germline V lookup: CDR1 SGDLS, CDR2 YYNGEE.

The CDR3 DNA follows: TGTGCCAGCTCACCACGGGGACAGGGCGATCAGCCCCAGCATTTT. Its protein product is CASSPRGQGDQPQHF. The chain recombines TRBV18 with TRBJ1-5, with 9 bases matching TRBD1. V lost 1 base and J lost 5; bases outside the gene matches: 3. Germline CDR1 and CDR2: KGHSH and LQKENI. The length of the CDR3 is 15 residues.

The gene calls are TRBV23-1 and TRBJ2-7; tentative D call: TRBD1 (5 bases). TRBV23-1 is an open reading frame, and its role is uncertain. V was trimmed by 3 bases and J by 0 bases, leaving 9 bases between them. The CDR3 extends over 14 amino acids. DNA of the CDR3: TGCGCCAGCAGTCACCACAGGAGCTCCTACGAGCAGTACTTC. Its protein is CASSHHRSSYEQYF.

Details on this clone: The sample holds other DNA sequences that translate to the same CDR3. The J gene is TRBJ1-2, the V gene TRBV6-1; D is uncertain. CDR1 is MNHNS and CDR2 is SASEGT in the germline V gene. V was cut by 6 bases and J by 3 bases, with 8 bases left in between. This CDR3 comprises 12 residues. CDR3 bases: TGTGCCAGCAGCCGGGGTGACTATGGCTACACCTTC. Amino acid sequence: CASSRGDYGYTF.

The chain employs TRBV6-7 and TRBJ2-1; no definite D call. TRBV6-7 is filed as an ORF, its function uncertain. Trimming removed 0 bases from V and 3 bases from J, with 18 bases in between. The CDR3 loop spans 18 amino acids. The CDR3 protein is CASSYSLLAGPHYNEQFF. CDR3 in DNA: TGTGCCAGCAGTTACTCCCTCTTGGCAGGTCCACACTACAATGAGCAGTTCTTC.

The chain joins TRBV18 to TRBJ1-5; unclear D gene. Trimming pared 6 bases from V and 3 bases from J, leaving 15 bases between. This CDR3 has 15 amino acids. The V gene's germline CDR1 is KGHSH and CDR2 LQKENI. CDR3 nucleotide sequence: TGTGCCAGCTCCCAAACCGACGGCCTCAATCAGCCCCAGCATTTT. Its translation: CASSQTDGLNQPQHF.